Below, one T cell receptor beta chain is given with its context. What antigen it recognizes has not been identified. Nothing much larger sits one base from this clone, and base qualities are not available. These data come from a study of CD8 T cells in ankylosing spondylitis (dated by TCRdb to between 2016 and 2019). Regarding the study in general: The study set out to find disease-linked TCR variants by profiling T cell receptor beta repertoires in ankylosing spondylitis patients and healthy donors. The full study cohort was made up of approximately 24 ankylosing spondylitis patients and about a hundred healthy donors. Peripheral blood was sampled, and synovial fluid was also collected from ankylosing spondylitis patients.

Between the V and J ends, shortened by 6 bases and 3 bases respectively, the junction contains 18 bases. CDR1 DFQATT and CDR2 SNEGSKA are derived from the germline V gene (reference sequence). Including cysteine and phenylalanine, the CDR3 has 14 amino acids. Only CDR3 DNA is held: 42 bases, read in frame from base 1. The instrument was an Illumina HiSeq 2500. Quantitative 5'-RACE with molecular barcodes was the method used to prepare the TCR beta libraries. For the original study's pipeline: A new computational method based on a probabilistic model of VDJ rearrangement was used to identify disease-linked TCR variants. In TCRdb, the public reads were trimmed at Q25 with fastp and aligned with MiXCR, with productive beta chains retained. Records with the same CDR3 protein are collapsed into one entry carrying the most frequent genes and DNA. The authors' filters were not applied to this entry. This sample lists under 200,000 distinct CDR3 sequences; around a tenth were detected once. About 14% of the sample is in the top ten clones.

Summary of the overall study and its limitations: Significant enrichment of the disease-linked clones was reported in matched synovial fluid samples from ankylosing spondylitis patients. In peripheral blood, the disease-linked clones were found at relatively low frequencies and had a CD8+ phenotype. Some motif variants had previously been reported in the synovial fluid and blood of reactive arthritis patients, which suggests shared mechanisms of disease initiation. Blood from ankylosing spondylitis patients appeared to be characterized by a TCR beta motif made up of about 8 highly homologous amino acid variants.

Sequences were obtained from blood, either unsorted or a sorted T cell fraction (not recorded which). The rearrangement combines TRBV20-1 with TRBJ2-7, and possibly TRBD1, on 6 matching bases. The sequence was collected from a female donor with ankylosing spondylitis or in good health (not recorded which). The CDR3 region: CSAAPTGYVYEQYF. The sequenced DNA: TGCAGTGCCGCGCCTACAGGGTATGTCTACGAGCAGTACTTC.